The T cell receptor beta chain described here comes from a study of T-cell memory formation after mild COVID-19. The CDR3 runs to 16 residues. Germline CDR1 and CDR2: SGDLS and YYNGEE. Trimming took 1 base from V and 4 from J; bases not matched to a gene: 7. TCRdb re-called the 5' RACE reads with MiXCR, one entry per CDR3 protein. The sample gives 400,000 or so distinct CDR3 sequences, 20% of which show up once; around 8.4% is in the top ten. Points from the study as a whole: Pre-infection memory carried some responding clones, suggesting that cross-reactive memory joined. Among CD4+ contracting clones, most were CM and EM, and CD8+ ones EMRA. Clones shrinking between day 15 and 85 showed a balanced CD4/CD8 split, and those that grew later tilted toward CD4+. Second-wave clones with a day 37 peak had unconfirmed SARS-CoV-2 specificity.

This clonotype occurred a few times. Its antigen is not known. This sequence originates from an adult woman who had mild COVID-19 (a few samples of this study predate the infection). Cell type and time point are not known. This sequence joins TRBV9 and TRBJ2-3; TRBD1 agrees at 9 bases. The sequencing sample was made of PBMCs or a T cell subset sorted from them (not recorded which). CDR3 in DNA: TGTGCCAGCAGCGTAAGGGACAGGGTCCCCCCAGATACGCAGTATTTT. It encodes CASSVRDRVPPDTQYF.